The present T cell receptor beta chain was sequenced within a study of T-cell reconstitution after alpha-beta-depleted transplantation in children. Preparing the TCRbeta library involved the use of unique molecular identifiers. One entry per CDR3 protein results from TCRdb running MiXCR on the PCR reads. The sample has 500,000 to 750,000 distinct CDR3 sequences, under 15% seen once; the top ten hold about 2%. As regards this clonotype: What it binds is unknown.

Study findings and constraints: There were some patients whose high TCRbeta diversity at day 60 came from surviving recipient T cells and thymic progenitors.

The length of the CDR3 is 14 residues. Germline V gene lookup returns CDR1 SGHDN and CDR2 FVKESK. V shed 4 bases, J shed 6 bases, and the junction held 5 bases outside the gene matches. The chain links TRBV14 to TRBJ1-4; 7 nucleotides agree with TRBD1. Sample: PBMCs, mostly from graft donor cells, taken 360 days after TCRalphabeta/CD19-depleted stem cell transplant. The TCR comes from a male patient aged 10 to 17 who had a stem cell transplant for acute myeloid leukemia, so the T cells may come from the graft donor. The CDR3 reads CASSRDRGHEKLFF. The CDR3 region has the DNA TGTGCCAGCAGCCGGGACAGAGGGCATGAAAAACTGTTTTTT. Drawing the rest from reference TRBV14 and TRBJ1-4, the complete variable domain is EAGVTQFPSHSVIEKGQTVTLRCDPISGHDNLYWYRRVMGKEIKFLLHFVKESKQDESGMPNNRFLAERTGGTYSTLKVQPAELEDSGVYFCASSRDRGHEKLFFGSGTQLSVL.